Below are 25 T cell receptor beta chains sequenced from a single sample in a study of graft-versus-host responses after intestinal transplantation. The protocol was immunoSEQ multiplex PCR, while the TCRdb copy is restricted to in-frame clones and leaves out a portion. The profile shows over 8,000 clones, approximately 74% of them singletons. Grafts had their tissue processed, releasing intraepithelial and lamina propria lymphocytes. The source was ileum tissue, collected 450 to 480 days after transplant. These receptors all stem from a human patient who received an intestinal transplant, so some T cells may come from the graft donor.

The rearrangement links TRBV11-2 to TRBJ2-2, with no clear D. The germline gives CDR1 SGHAT, CDR2 FQNNGV. Trimming shortened V by 2 bases and J by 2 bases, and 3 bases separated the two germline ends. CDR3 length: 13 amino acids. The CDR3 region has the DNA TGTGCCAGCAGCTTAATAAACACCGGGGAGCTGTTTTTT. Translation gives CASSLINTGELFF.

V is TRBV28 and J is TRBJ2-7, with TRBD1 identical over 9 bases. V was pared by 5 bases and J by 5 bases, with 10 bases of the junction left unmatched. The CDR3 loop spans 15 amino acids. CDR1 and CDR2 (germline): MDHEN, SYDVKM. The CDR3, as DNA: TGTGCCAGCAGTGCCGGGGACAGGGAAAGAGACGAGCAGTACGTC. Translation: CASSAGDRERDEQYV.

The CDR3 region is CSARLPNEQFF. CDR3 sequence (DNA): TGCAGTGCTAGACTACCCAATGAGCAGTTCTTC. The chain carries TRBV20-1 and TRBJ2-1; D not certain. V shed 2 bases and J shed 6 bases, with 5 bases lying between them. The CDR3 is 11 amino acids. Per germline, CDR1 DFQATT and CDR2 SNEGSKA (reference sequence).

This clone was seen more than once but under ten times. The V gene is TRBV7-2, the J gene TRBJ1-4; 11 bases match TRBD1. The germline V gene encodes CDR1 SGHTA and CDR2 FQGNSA. J gave up 7 bases and V 6 bases, and 7 bases lay outside the gene matches. The CDR3 covers 15 residues. The CDR3 sequence: CASRPGQGALEKLFF. CDR3 coding DNA: TGTGCCAGCAGACCCGGACAGGGGGCTCTTGAAAAACTGTTTTTT.

This chain uses TRBV27 with TRBJ1-3; D is possibly TRBD1 (5 bases). V was shortened by 4 bases and J by 0 bases, with 10 bases between the two germline ends. Per the germline V gene, CDR1 is MNHEY and CDR2 is SMNVEV (reference sequence). The CDR3 spans 15 residues. The CDR3 spells CASSSGTNSGNTIYF. CDR3 nucleotides: TGTGCCAGCAGTTCCGGGACTAACTCTGGAAACACCATATATTTT.

Points on this clone: An end of the junction does not agree with germline; a read error may underlie this. Other nucleotide sequences from this sample produce the same CDR3. The V call is TRBV4-1, the J call TRBJ1-1, with D maybe TRBD1 (5 bases). Germline V gives CDR1 MGHRA, CDR2 YSYEKL. This CDR3 region has 15 residues. CDR3 DNA: TGTGCCAGCAGACCGACCCCGACAGAAAACACTGAAGCTTTCTTT. Protein sequence: CASRPTPTENTEAFF.

The CDR3 nucleotides read TGTGCCAGCAGTCCTCAAATTAGTGGGGTAGATACGCAGTATTTT. Its protein is CASSPQISGVDTQYF. The chain has TRBV6-1 and TRBJ2-3, with no clear D. The CDR3 has 15 amino acids. V dropped 5 bases and J dropped 5 bases, with 17 bases sitting between them. Germline V gene sequence: CDR1 MNHNS, CDR2 SASEGT.

The chain has TRBV28 and TRBJ1-5; D is ambiguous. Looked up from germline, CDR1 is MDHEN and CDR2 is SYDVKM. V was cut by 5 bases and J by 0 bases, with 5 bases left in between. CDR3 size: 13 residues. CDR3 in DNA: TGTGCCAGCAGTATAGATAGCAATCAGCCCCAGCATTTT. The encoded protein is CASSIDSNQPQHF. Based on the CDR3 plus reference TRBV28 and TRBJ1-5, the full variable domain is DVKVTQSSRYLVKRTGEKVFLECVQDMDHENMFWYRQDPGLGLRLIYFSYDVKMKEKGDIPEGYSVSREKKERFSLILESASTNQTSMYLCASSIDSNQPQHFGDGTRLSIL.

This chain connects TRBV4-2 to TRBJ2-3; TRBD1 matches at 11 bases. The germline CDR1 and CDR2 sequences are LGHNA and YNFKEQ. V lost 2 bases, J lost 1 base, and 2 bases stayed unmatched. This CDR3 is built from 16 residues. The CDR3 here is CASSQSGQGGTDTQYF. CDR3 bases: TGTGCCAGCAGCCAATCGGGACAGGGGGGCACAGATACGCAGTATTTT.

The rearrangement uses TRBV7-9 and TRBJ2-7; no reliable D call. This CDR3 region has 15 residues. The germline gives CDR1 SEHNR, CDR2 FQNEAQ (reference sequence). Trimming took off 5 bases at V and 3 bases at J, with 17 bases between the two ends. The CDR3 reads CASSATQKPFYEQYF. CDR3 sequence (DNA): TGTGCCAGCAGCGCTACACAGAAGCCCTTCTACGAGCAGTACTTC.

This clone was detected a few times. V gene TRBV7-2 combines with J gene TRBJ2-2; perhaps TRBD2 as D (6 bases). The V gene lost 1 base and the J gene lost 4 bases, with 10 bases spanning the gap. This CDR3 spans 15 amino acids. CDR1 is SGHTA and CDR2 is FQGNSA in the germline V gene. The CDR3 loop is CASSLEGGPTGELFF. The CDR3 coding sequence is TGTGCCAGCAGCTTAGAAGGAGGGCCCACCGGGGAGCTGTTTTTT.

This clone was seen only once. The rearrangement uses TRBV28 and TRBJ2-2; TRBD2 matches 9 bases. In germline, CDR1 is MDHEN, CDR2 SYDVKM. The CDR3 is 16 residues long. The J segment lost 4 bases and the V segment lost 6 bases, leaving 9 bases of the junction unmatched. The DNA of the CDR3 is TGTGCCAGCAGCTCGACTTGGCGGGGGGGCACCGGGGAGCTGTTTTTT. This encodes CASSSTWRGGTGELFF. The variable domain in full, completed from reference TRBV28 and TRBJ2-2, reads DVKVTQSSRYLVKRTGEKVFLECVQDMDHENMFWYRQDPGLGLRLIYFSYDVKMKEKGDIPEGYSVSREKKERFSLILESASTNQTSMYLCASSSTWRGGTGELFFGEGSRLTVL.

This chain joins TRBV25-1 and TRBJ2-3; D not resolved. Germline values: CDR1 MGHDK, CDR2 SYGVNS. Trimming took 3 bases from V and 1 from J, leaving 14 bases between them. This CDR3 comprises 16 residues. The CDR3 is CASSEGAPDGTDTQYF. CDR3 nucleotide sequence: TGTGCCAGCAGTGAGGGTGCCCCAGATGGCACAGATACGCAGTATTTT.

The gene calls are TRBV6-5 and TRBJ1-1; D is uncertain. Germline assignment: CDR1 MNHEY and CDR2 SVGAGI. The length of the CDR3 is 11 residues. Between the trimmed V and J ends, which lost 4 bases and 5 bases, there was a span of 5 bases. CDR3 bases: TGTGCCAGCAGTTCATCAACTGAAGCTTTCTTT. Protein: CASSSSTEAFF.

This clone has only a few counts. The chain recombines TRBV6-1 with TRBJ2-2; D is perhaps TRBD1 or TRBD2 (6 bases each). Per germline, CDR1 MNHNS and CDR2 SASEGT. The CDR3 has 15 amino acids. Trimming took off 5 bases at V and 5 bases at J, with 15 bases between the two ends. The CDR3 reads CASSPGAGETGELFF. In DNA, the CDR3 is TGTGCCAGCAGTCCGGGGGCAGGGGAAACCGGGGAGCTGTTTTTT.

The chain carries TRBV25-1 and TRBJ2-3; D is unresolved. The CDR3 runs 12 residues. Trimming left V 3 bases short and J 2 bases short, with 3 bases between. Germline-derived CDR1 and CDR2 are MGHDK and SYGVNS. CDR3 loop: CASSDNTDTQYF. The CDR3 DNA follows: TGTGCCAGCAGTGATAACACAGATACGCAGTATTTT.

The chain joins TRBV19 to TRBJ1-1; D may be TRBD1 (6 bases). V was cut by 8 bases and J by 3 bases, with 25 bases left in between. Looked up from germline, CDR1 is LNHDA and CDR2 is SQIVND (reference sequence). The CDR3 is 17 residues long. Here the CDR3 DNA reads TGTGCCAGTGGGGCCGTCTTTCCTAGGGGGATGGACACTGAAGCTTTCTTT. This encodes CASGAVFPRGMDTEAFF.

Written as DNA, the CDR3 is TGTGCCAGCAACCTCCAGGGGGCCGCTGAAGCTTTCTTT. It translates to CASNLQGAAEAFF. This chain joins TRBV6-1 and TRBJ1-1, with 8 bases fitting TRBD1. The germline V gene has CDR1 MNHNS and CDR2 SASEGT. The CDR3 is 13 residues long. The junction had 7 bases not matched to a gene; V was cut back by 7 bases and J by 6 bases.

This clone is labeled as medium-sized. The V call is TRBV19, the J call TRBJ1-1, with 10 bases that match TRBD1. Germline assignment: CDR1 LNHDA and CDR2 SQIVND (reference sequence). J lost 11 bases, V lost 9 bases, and 12 bases had no gene match. CDR3 length: 13 amino acids. CDR3 sequence: CASSTGQGEVAFF. The CDR3 nucleotides are TGTGCCAGCTCTACAGGACAGGGGGAGGTTGCTTTCTTT.

This clone has a single count. This sequence joins TRBV7-5 and TRBJ1-2. TRBV7-5 is a pseudogene locus. The CDR3 is made up of 15 amino acids. CDR3 in amino acids: CASSLERSEPYGYTF. As DNA, the CDR3 is TGTGCCAGCAGCTTAGAAAGGTCGGAACCCTATGGCTACACCTTC.

CDR3 DNA: TGCGCCAGCACCCCCCCCAACGGGAGGGCCCGGAATGAGCAGTTCTTC. Amino acids: CASTPPNGRARNEQFF. The chain employs TRBV5-1 and TRBJ2-1; 8 bases fit TRBD2. Germline CDR1 reads SGHRS; CDR2 reads YFSETQ. V lost 6 bases and J lost 7; bases outside the gene matches: 15. The CDR3 length is 16 residues.

In its sample, this clone was seen a few times. This chain connects TRBV10-3 to TRBJ2-3, with 8 bases aligning to TRBD2. The CDR3 is 16 residues long. Germline loops: CDR1 ENHRY, CDR2 SYGVKD. Trimming removed 0 bases from V and 3 bases from J; junction bases left unmatched: 5. CDR3 in DNA: TGTGCCATCAGTGAGTCGGGACTAGTTACGACAGATACGCAGTATTTT. Translated: CAISESGLVTTDTQYF.

The V gene is TRBV2, the J gene TRBJ1-2; no clear D. V was trimmed by 1 base and J by 0 bases, leaving 15 bases between them. CDR3 size: 17 residues. In germline, CDR1 is SNHLY, CDR2 FYNNEI. The DNA of the CDR3 is TGTGCCAGCAGTGAAGTCGCCTCTCCGGTATCTAACTATGGCTACACCTTC. Translation: CASSEVASPVSNYGYTF.

This clone has a handful of counts. The chain is built from TRBV6-6 and TRBJ1-6; 7 nucleotides agree with TRBD1. Germline trimming cut 6 bases from V and 6 bases from J; bases unmatched to any gene: 5. Germline V gene data show CDR1 as MNHNY and CDR2 as SVGAGI (reference sequence). The CDR3 contains 14 residues. CDR3 sequence reads: CASSHGTVNSPLHF. CDR3 DNA: TGTGCCAGCAGCCATGGGACAGTTAATTCACCCCTCCACTTT.

The V gene is TRBV28, the J gene TRBJ1-4, with D tentatively TRBD1 (5 bases). The V gene's germline CDR1 is MDHEN and CDR2 SYDVKM. V dropped 6 bases and J dropped 5 bases, with 16 bases sitting between them. The CDR3 runs 15 residues. The CDR3 reads CASRRTQGMNEKLFF. The CDR3 DNA sequence: TGTGCCAGCAGAAGAACCCAGGGCATGAATGAAAAACTGTTTTTT.